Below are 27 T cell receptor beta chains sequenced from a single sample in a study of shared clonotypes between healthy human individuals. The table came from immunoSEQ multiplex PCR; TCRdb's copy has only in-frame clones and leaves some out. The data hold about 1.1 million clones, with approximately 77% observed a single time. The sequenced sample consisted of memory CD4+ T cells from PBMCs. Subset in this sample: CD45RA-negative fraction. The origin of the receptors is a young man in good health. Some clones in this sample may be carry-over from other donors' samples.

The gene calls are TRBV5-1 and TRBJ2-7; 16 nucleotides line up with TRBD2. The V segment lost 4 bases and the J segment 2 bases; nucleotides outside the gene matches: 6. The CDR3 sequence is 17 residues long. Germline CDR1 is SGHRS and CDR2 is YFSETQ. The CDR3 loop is CASSVSGTSGRAYEQYF. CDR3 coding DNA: TGCGCCAGCAGCGTATCCGGGACTAGCGGGAGGGCCTACGAGCAGTACTTC. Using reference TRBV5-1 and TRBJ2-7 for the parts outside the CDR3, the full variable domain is KAGVTQTPRYLIKTRGQQVTLSCSPISGHRSVSWYQQTPGQGLQFLFEYFSETQRNKGNFPGRFSGRQFSNSRSEMNVSTLELGDSALYLCASSVSGTSGRAYEQYFGPGTRLTVT.

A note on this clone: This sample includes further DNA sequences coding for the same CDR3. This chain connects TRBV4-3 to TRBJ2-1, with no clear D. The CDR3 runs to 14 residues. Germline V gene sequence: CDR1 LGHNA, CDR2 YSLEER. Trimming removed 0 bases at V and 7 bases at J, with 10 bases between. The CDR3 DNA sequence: TGCGCCAGCAGCCAAGAACCCCCTGGAAATGAGCAGTTCTTC. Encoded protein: CASSQEPPGNEQFF.

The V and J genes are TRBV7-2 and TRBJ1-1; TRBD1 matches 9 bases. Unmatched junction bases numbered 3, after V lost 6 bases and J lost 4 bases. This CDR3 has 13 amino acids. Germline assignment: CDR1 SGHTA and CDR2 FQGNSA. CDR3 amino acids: CASRTTGGTEAFF. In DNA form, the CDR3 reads TGTGCCAGCAGAACGACAGGGGGCACTGAAGCTTTCTTT.

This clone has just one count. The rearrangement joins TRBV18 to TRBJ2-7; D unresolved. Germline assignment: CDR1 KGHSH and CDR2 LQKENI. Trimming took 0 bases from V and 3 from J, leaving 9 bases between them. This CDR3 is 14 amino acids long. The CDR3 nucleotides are TGTGCCAGCTCACCACCGATTGGACGCTACGAGCAGTACTTC. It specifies CASSPPIGRYEQYF. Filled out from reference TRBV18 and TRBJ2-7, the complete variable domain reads NAGVMQNPRHLVRRRGQEARLRCSPMKGHSHVYWYRQLPEEGLKFMVYLQKENIIDESGMPKERFSAEFPKEGPSILRIQQVVRGDSAAYFCASSPPIGRYEQYFGPGTRLTVT.

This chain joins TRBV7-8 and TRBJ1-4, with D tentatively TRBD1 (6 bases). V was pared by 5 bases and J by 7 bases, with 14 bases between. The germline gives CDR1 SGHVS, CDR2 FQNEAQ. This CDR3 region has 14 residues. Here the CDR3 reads CASSPRDKTEKLFF. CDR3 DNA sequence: TGTGCCAGCAGCCCGAGGGACAAGACTGAAAAACTGTTTTTT.

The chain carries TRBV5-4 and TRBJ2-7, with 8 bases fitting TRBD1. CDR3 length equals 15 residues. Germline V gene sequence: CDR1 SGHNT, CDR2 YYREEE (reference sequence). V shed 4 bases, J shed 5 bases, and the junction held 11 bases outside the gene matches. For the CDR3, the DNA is TGTGCCAGCAGCCTCCAGGGGGCTGTAAGGAACGAGCAGTACTTC. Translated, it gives CASSLQGAVRNEQYF.

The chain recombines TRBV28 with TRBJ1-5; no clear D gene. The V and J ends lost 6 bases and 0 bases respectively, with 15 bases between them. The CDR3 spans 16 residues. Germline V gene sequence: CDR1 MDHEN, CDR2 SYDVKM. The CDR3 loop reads CASRRAGSYSNQPQHF. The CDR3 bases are TGTGCCAGCAGGCGAGCAGGTTCGTATAGCAATCAGCCCCAGCATTTT.

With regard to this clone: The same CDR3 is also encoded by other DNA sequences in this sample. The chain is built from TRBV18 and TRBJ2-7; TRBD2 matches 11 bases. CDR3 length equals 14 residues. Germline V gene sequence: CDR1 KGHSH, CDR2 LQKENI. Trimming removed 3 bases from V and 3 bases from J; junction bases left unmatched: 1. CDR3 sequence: CASSPGLAVYEQYF. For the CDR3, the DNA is TGTGCCAGCTCACCGGGACTAGCGGTCTACGAGCAGTACTTC.

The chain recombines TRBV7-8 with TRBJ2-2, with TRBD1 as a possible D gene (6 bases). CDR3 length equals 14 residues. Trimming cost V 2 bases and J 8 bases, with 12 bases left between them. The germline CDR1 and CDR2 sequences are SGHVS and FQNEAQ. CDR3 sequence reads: CASSLQQGTGELFF. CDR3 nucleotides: TGTGCCAGCAGCTTACAACAGGGTACGGGGGAGCTGTTTTTT.

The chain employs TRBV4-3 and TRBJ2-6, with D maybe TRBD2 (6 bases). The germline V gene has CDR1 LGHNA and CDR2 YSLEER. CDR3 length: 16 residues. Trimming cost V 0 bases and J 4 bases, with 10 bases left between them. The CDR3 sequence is CASSQDAGSGANVLTF. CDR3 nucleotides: TGCGCCAGCAGCCAAGATGCGGGGTCCGGGGCCAACGTCCTGACTTTC.

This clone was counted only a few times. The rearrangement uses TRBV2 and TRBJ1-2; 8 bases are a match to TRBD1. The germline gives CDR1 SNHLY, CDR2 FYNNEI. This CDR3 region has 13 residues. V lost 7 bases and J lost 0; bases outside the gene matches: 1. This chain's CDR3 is CASIRGPNYGYTF. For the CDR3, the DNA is TGTGCCAGCATCAGGGGGCCTAACTATGGCTACACCTTC.

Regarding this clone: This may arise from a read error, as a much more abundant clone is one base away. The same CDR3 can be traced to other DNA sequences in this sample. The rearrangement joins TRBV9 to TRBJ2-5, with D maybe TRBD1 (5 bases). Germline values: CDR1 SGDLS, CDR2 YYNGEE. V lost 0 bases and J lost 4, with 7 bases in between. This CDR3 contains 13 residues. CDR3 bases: TGTGCCAGCAGCGTAGCTAGGGGAGAGACCCAGTACTTC. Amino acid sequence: CASSVARGETQYF.

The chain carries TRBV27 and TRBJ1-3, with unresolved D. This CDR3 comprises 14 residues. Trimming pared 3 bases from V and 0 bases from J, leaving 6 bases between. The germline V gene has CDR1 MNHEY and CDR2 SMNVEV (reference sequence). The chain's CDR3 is CASSLRRSGNTIYF. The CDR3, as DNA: TGTGCCAGCAGTTTGAGGCGCTCTGGAAACACCATATATTTT.

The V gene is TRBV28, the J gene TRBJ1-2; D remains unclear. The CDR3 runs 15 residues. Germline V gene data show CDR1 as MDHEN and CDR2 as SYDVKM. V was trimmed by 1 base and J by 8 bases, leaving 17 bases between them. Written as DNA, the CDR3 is TGTGCCAGCAGTTTATCGGGTGCCCGAGGATTCGGCTACACCTTC. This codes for CASSLSGARGFGYTF.

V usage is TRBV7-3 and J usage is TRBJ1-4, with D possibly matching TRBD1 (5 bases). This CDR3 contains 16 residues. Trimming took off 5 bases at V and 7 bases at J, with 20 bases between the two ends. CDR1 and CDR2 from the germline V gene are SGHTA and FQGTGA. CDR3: CASSPAVGGRGEKLFF. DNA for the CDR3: TGTGCCAGCAGCCCCGCTGTCGGGGGAAGGGGTGAAAAACTGTTTTTT.

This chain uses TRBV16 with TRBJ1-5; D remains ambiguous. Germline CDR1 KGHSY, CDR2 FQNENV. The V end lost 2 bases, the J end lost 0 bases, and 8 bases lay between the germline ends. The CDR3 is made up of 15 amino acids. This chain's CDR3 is CASSQGRGSNQPQHF. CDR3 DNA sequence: TGTGCCAGCAGCCAAGGGCGCGGTAGCAATCAGCCCCAGCATTTT.

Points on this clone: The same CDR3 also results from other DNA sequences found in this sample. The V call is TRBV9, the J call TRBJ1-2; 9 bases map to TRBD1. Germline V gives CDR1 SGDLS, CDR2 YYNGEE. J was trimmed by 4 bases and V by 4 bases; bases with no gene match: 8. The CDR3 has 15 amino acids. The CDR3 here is CASSLTGTGIYGYTF. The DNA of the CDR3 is TGTGCCAGCAGCTTGACCGGGACAGGGATCTATGGCTACACCTTC.

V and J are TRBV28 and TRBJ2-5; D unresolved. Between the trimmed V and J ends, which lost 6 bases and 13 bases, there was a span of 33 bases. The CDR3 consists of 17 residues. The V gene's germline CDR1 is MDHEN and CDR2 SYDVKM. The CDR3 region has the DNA TGTGCCAGCAGCTCCCCTTTGTCGTCCTCAAGAGAAGAGAGTCTGTACTTC. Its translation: CASSSPLSSSREESLYF.

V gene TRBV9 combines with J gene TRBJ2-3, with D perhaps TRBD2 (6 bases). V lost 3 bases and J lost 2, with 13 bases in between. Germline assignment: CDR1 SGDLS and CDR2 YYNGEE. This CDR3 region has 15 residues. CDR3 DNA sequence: TGTGCCAGCAGCGCCCGGGGACTCTACACAGATACGCAGTATTTT. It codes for CASSARGLYTDTQYF.

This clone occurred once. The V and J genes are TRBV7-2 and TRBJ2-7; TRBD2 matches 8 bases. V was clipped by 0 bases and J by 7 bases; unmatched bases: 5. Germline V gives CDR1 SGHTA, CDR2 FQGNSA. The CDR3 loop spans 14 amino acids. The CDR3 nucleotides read TGTGCCAGCAGCTTAGCAGGCGGGGGGCTGGAGCAGTACTTC. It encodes CASSLAGGGLEQYF.

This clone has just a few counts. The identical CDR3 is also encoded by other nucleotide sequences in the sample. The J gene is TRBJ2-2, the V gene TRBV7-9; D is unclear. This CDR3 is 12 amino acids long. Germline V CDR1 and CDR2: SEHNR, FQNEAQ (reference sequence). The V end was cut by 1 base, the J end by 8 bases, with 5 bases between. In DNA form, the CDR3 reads TGTGCCAGCAGCTTAGATACAGGGGAGCTGTTTTTT. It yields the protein CASSLDTGELFF.

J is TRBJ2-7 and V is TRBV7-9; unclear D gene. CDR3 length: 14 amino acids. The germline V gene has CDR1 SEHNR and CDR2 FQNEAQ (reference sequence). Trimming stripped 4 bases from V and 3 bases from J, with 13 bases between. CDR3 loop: CASSSQFGGYEQYF. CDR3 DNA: TGTGCCAGCAGCTCCCAGTTCGGCGGCTACGAGCAGTACTTC.

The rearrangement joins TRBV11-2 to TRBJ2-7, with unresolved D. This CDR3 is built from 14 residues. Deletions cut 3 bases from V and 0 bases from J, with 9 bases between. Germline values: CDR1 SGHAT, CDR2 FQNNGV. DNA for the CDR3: TGTGCCAGCAGCTTCCAAGTTACCTCCTACGAGCAGTACTTC. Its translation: CASSFQVTSYEQYF.

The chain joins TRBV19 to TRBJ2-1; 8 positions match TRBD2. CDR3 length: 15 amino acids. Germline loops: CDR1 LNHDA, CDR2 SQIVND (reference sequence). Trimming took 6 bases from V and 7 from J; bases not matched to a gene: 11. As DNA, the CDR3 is TGTGCCAGTAGGTCATTGGGCGGGAGGAGGAATGAGCAGTTCTTC. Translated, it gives CASRSLGGRRNEQFF.

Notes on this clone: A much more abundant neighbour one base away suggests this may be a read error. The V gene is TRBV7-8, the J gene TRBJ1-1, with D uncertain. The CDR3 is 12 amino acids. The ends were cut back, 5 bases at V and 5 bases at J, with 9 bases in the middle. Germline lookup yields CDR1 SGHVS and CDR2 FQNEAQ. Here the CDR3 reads CASSQLGTEAFF. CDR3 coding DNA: TGTGCCAGCAGCCAGCTGGGGACTGAAGCTTTCTTT.

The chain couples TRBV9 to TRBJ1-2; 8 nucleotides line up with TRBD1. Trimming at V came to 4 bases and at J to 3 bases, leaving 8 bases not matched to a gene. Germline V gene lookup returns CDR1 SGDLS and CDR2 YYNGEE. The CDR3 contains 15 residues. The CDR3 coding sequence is TGTGCCAGCAGCCCCAGCGGACAGGGTCACTATGGCTACACCTTC. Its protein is CASSPSGQGHYGYTF.

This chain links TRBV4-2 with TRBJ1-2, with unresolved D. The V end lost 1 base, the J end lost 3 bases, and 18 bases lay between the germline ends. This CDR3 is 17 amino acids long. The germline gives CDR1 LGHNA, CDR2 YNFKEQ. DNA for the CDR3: TGTGCCAGCAGCCAAGTTTCAACTCCCCCTGGGTACTATGGCTACACCTTC. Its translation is CASSQVSTPPGYYGYTF.